This record looks at one TCR beta chain sequence and its context. Trimming shortened V by 10 bases and J by 4 bases, and 19 bases separated the two germline ends. The length of the CDR3 is 15 residues. CDR1 LNHDA and CDR2 SQIVND come from the germline V gene (reference sequence). This sample was taken from a study of T cell changes during pregnancy in multiple sclerosis. Measured with immunoSEQ multiplex PCR; TCRdb has only the in-frame clones, and not every one. The table lists about 50,000 clones, over 90% of them singletons. The source is a female donor in good health, enrolled as a control in a pregnancy study. The specimen comprised CD4+ T cells from peripheral blood mononuclear cells, sampled after pregnancy. The J gene is TRBJ2-2, the V gene TRBV19; D perhaps matches TRBD2 (6 bases). CDR3 region: CATSRSGVGTGELFF. As DNA, the CDR3 is TGTGCCACCTCACGCTCGGGGGTCGGCACCGGGGAGCTGTTTTTT.